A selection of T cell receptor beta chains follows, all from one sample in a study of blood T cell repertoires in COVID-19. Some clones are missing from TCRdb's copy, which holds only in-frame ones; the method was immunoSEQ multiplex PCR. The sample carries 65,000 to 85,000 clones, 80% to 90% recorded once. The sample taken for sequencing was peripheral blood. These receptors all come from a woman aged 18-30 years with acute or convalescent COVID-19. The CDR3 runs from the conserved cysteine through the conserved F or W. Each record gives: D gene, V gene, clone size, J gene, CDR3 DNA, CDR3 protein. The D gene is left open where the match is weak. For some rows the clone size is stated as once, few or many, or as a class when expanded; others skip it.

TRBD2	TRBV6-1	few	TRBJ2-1	TGTGCCAGCTCCCGGGAGGGTTGGGATGAGCAGTTCTTC	CASSREGWDEQFF
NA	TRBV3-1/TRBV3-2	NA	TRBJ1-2	TGTGCCAGCAGCCAAGGTGACTATCAGGAGGGCTACACCTTC	CASSQGDYQEGYTF
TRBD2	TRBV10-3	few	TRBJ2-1	TGTGCCATCAGTCCGGGACTAGTAGGCAATGAGCAGTTCTTC	CAISPGLVGNEQFF
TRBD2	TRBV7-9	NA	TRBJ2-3	TGTGCCAGCAGCTTCAGCGGGGGGTCCACAGATACGCAGTATTTT	CASSFSGGSTDTQYF
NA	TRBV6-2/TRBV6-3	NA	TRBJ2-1	TGTGCCAGCAGTTACGCGAGGCCGCCCTCAGAGCAGTTCTTC	CASSYARPPSEQFF
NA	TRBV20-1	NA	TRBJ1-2	TGCAGTGCTAGTTCGCGGGGGACTGGCTATGGCTACACCTTC	CSASSRGTGYGYTF
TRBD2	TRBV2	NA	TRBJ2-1	TGTGCCAGCACTGACCCTGGGGCTAGCGGGGCCAATGAGCAGTTCTTC	CASTDPGASGANEQFF
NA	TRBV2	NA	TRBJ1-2	TGTGCCAGCAGTGACGCAGGGGCCTTAGTTGAGGGCTACACCTTC	CASSDAGALVEGYTF
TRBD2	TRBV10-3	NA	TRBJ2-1	TGTGCCACCAAGGGACTAGCTAACAATGAGCAGTTCTTC	CATKGLANNEQFF
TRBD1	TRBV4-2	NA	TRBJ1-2	TGTGCCAGCAGCCAAGATGTGGACAGGGGGCTCTATGGCTACACCTTC	CASSQDVDRGLYGYTF
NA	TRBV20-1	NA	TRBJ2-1	TGCAGTGCTAGTCGAGGGTACTACAATGAGCAGTTCTTC	CSASRGYYNEQFF
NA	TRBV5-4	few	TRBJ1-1	TGTGCCAGCAGACTCTCCGAGGGATTGAACACTGAAGCTTTCTTT	CASRLSEGLNTEAFF
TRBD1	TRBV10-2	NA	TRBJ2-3	TGCGCCAGCCGAACGACAGGGGACCACACAGATACGCAGTATTTT	CASRTTGDHTDTQYF
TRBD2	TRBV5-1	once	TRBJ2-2	TGCGCCAGCAGCTTGTCTAGCGGGGACACCGGGGAGCTGTTTTTT	CASSLSSGDTGELFF
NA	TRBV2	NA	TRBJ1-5	TGTGCCAGCAGTGTGGAGGGGATCAATCAGCCCCAGCATTTT	CASSVEGINQPQHF
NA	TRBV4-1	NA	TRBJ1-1	TGCGCCAGCAGCCAGTTAGGGGTCTTCACTGAAGCTTTCTTT	CASSQLGVFTEAFF
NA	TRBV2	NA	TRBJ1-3	TGTGCCAGCAGTGTTTCCCGGGACATCTCTGGAAACACCATATATTTT	CASSVSRDISGNTIYF
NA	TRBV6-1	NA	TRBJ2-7	TGTGCCAGCAGTGAAGAATGGGGTATCGGGAACGAGCAGTACTTC	CASSEEWGIGNEQYF
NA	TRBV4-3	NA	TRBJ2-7	TGCGCCAGCAGCCAAGATCTCGGGAGAAGGCCCTACGAGCAGTACTTC	CASSQDLGRRPYEQYF
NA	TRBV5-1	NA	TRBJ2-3	TGCGCCAGCAGCTTGGTAGCTTCTCTTACAGATACGCAGTATTTT	CASSLVASLTDTQYF
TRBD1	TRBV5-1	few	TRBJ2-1	TGCGCCAGCAGCTTCTCCCGGGACAGGGTAGGTCGAGAGCAGTTCTTC	CASSFSRDRVGREQFF
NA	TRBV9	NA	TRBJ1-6	TGTGCCAGCAGCTTGACCGGGACTGGTAATTCACCCCTCCACTTT	CASSLTGTGNSPLHF
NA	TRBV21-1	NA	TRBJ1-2	TGTGCCAGCAGCAAAGAGGGTGGGGGGAGGCTGGGCTACACCTTC	CASSKEGGGRLGYTF
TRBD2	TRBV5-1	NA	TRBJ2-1	TGCGCCAGCAGCTTGGACAGCGGGAGTTCCTACAATGAGCAGTTCTTC	CASSLDSGSSYNEQFF
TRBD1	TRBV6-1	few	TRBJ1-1	TGTGCCAGCAGTGAAGCGAAGACAGGGAGAGGCACTGAAGCTTTCTTT	CASSEAKTGRGTEAFF
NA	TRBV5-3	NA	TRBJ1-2	TGTGCCAGAAGCTTGGTGGGCCCCCCTGGAGGCTACACCTTC	CARSLVGPPGGYTF
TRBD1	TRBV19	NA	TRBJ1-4	TGTGCCAGTATAGGGACAGGGACTAATGAAAAACTGTTTTTT	CASIGTGTNEKLFF
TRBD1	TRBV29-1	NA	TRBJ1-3	TGCAGCGCTGTGACAGGGGATGGAAACACCATATATTTT	CSAVTGDGNTIYF
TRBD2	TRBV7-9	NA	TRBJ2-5	TGTGCCAGCAGCTCGGCGGGACTAGCGGGCCCCCAAGAGACCCAGTACTTC	CASSSAGLAGPQETQYF
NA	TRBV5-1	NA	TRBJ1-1	TGCGCCAGCAGCTTGGAGGGGCTGAACACTGAAGCTTTCTTT	CASSLEGLNTEAFF
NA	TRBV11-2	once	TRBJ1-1	TGTGCCAGCAGCTTAAGCGAAGGGGCCACTGAAGCTTTCTTT	CASSLSEGATEAFF
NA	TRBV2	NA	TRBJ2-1	TGTGCCAGCAGTCCGGCTAGGAGGGAGTTCTTC	CASSPARREFF
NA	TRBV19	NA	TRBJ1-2	TGTGCCAGTAGTGGCAGGGGACATACAAACTATGGCTACACCTTC	CASSGRGHTNYGYTF
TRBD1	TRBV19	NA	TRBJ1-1	TGTGCCAGTAGTATAGCGCGGACAGGGCGTAACACTGAAGCTTTCTTT	CASSIARTGRNTEAFF
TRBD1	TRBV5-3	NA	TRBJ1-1	TGTGCCAGAAGCATAGACAGGGGTGACACTGAAGCTTTCTTT	CARSIDRGDTEAFF
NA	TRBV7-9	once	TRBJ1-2	TGTGCCAGCAGCTTAGGAGAAGACTATGGCTACACCTTC	CASSLGEDYGYTF
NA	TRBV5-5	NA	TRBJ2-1	TGTGCCAGCAGCTTGGCCGGAGGGGACTCCTACAATGAGCAGTTCTTC	CASSLAGGDSYNEQFF
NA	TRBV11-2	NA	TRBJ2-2	TGTGCCAGCAGCTTCTCTTATACCGGGGAGCTGTTTTTT	CASSFSYTGELFF
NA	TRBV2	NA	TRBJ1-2	TGTGCCAGCAGACCCCGGCGTACTCCGGGGGGCTACACCTTC	CASRPRRTPGGYTF
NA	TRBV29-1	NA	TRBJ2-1	TGCAGCGTAGGACACGGGCCTTACAATGAGCAGTTCTTC	CSVGHGPYNEQFF
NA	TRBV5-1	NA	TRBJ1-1	TGCGCCAGCAGCTTGGGGCCTAGCCCGAACACTGAAGCTTTCTTT	CASSLGPSPNTEAFF